This T cell receptor beta chain was recorded in a study of cytomegalovirus exposure and HLA in healthy donors. In the PCR, 60 Vbeta and 13 Jbeta primers were used. The data were produced by immunoSEQ multiplex PCR, yet TCRdb's version contains in-frame clones alone and is incomplete. Among around 160,000 clones listed, around 79% were seen once. This clone is a singleton in its sample. What it binds is unknown. Study-wide results and caveats: Likely technical artifact: a cluster of highly shared sequence variants. In a later analysis, an Asian-associated ancestry cluster reportedly showed fewer N-insertions than the approximately 660-donor mean. The investigators catalogued 180 or so TCR beta chains as cytomegalovirus-associated. When a later analysis compared HLA-associated TCR beta chains with equally common others, the HLA-associated chains turned out to be more clonally expanded and to have lower generation probabilities.

The CDR3 spans 14 residues. The germline gives CDR1 PRHDT, CDR2 FYEKMQ (reference sequence). V was pared by 1 base and J by 3 bases, with 2 bases of the junction left unmatched. This TCR was sampled from a woman aged 40 to 55 in good health and CMV-seropositive. Sample: PBMCs. The chain couples TRBV13 to TRBJ2-7, with TRBD2 matching 8 bases. The chain's CDR3 is CASSLERGFYEQYF. The CDR3 DNA is TGTGCCAGCAGCTTAGAGCGGGGGTTCTACGAGCAGTACTTC.